This TCR beta chain was recorded in a study of T cells after posttransplantation cyclophosphamide. General study results and limits: Later blood repertoires were often dominated by clones from the donor CD8+ memory compartment. Tissue-infiltrating T cells from skin or gut overlapped little with blood T cells. Recipient CMV seropositivity and CMV reactivation strongly tracked TRB clonality.

This CDR3 has 15 amino acids. Trimming took off 8 bases at V and 0 bases at J, with 11 bases between the two ends. CDR1 and CDR2 from the germline V gene are MDHEN and SYDVKM. Only in-frame clones appear in the TCRdb table, and some are missing; sequencing was by immunoSEQ multiplex PCR. The repertoire holds 15,000 to 20,000 clones, with around 78% as singletons. For this clone: Its matching antigen is unknown.

This TCR was recovered from a man under 40 in good health and a related stem cell transplant donor. The gene calls are TRBV28 and TRBJ1-6, with D hard to call. Material for sequencing was memory CD4+ T cells sorted from blood. The CDR3: CASVAESSYNSPLHF. The CDR3 DNA reads as TGTGCCAGCGTAGCCGAGAGCTCCTATAATTCACCCCTCCACTTT. The variable domain in full, with the rest retrieved from reference TRBV28 and TRBJ1-6, is DVKVTQSSRYLVKRTGEKVFLECVQDMDHENMFWYRQDPGLGLRLIYFSYDVKMKEKGDIPEGYSVSREKKERFSLILESASTNQTSMYLCASVAESSYNSPLHFGNGTRLTVT.